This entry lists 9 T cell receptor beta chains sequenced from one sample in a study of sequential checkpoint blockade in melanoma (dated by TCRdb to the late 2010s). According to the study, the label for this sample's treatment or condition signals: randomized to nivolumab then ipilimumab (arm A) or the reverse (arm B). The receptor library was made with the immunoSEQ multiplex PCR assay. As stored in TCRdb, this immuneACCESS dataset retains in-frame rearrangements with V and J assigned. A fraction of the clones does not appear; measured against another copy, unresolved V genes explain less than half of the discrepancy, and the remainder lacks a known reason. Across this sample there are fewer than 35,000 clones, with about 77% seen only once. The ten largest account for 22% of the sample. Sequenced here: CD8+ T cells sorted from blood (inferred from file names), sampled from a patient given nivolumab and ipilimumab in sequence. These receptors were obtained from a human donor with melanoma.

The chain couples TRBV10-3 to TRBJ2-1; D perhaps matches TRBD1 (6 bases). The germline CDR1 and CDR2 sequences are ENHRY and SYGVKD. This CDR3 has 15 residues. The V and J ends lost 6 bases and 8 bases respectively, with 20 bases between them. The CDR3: CAIRQTGDPRDEQFF. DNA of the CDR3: TGTGCCATCAGACAGACAGGAGACCCGAGGGATGAGCAGTTCTTC.

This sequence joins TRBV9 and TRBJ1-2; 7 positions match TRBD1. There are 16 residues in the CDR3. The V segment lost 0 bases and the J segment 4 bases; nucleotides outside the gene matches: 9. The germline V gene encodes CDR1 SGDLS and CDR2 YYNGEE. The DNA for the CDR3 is TGTGCCAGCAGCGTAGGTTCGTGGGACAGCGTCTATGGCTACACCTTC. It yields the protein CASSVGSWDSVYGYTF.

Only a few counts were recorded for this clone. CDR3 residues: CASSIRSYEQYF. CDR3 in DNA: TGTGCCAGTAGTATCCGCTCCTACGAGCAGTACTTC. V and J are TRBV19 and TRBJ2-7; no reliable D call. Germline values: CDR1 LNHDA, CDR2 SQIVND (reference sequence). V lost 3 bases, J lost 0 bases, and 3 bases lay in between. This CDR3 comprises 12 residues.

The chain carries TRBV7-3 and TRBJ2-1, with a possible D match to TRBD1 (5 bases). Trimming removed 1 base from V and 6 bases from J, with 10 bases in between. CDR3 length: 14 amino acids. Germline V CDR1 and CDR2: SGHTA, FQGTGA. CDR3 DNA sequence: TGTGCCAGCAGCTTAATGGCAGGGTTCAATGAGCAGTTCTTC. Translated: CASSLMAGFNEQFF.

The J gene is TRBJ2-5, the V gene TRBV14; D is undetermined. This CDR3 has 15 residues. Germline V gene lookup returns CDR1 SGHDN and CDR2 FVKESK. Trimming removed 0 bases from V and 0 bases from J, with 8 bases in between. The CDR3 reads CASSQDWSYQETQYF. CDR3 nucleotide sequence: TGTGCCAGCAGCCAAGATTGGAGCTACCAAGAGACCCAGTACTTC. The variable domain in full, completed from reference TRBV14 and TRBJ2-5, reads EAGVTQFPSHSVIEKGQTVTLRCDPISGHDNLYWYRRVMGKEIKFLLHFVKESKQDESGMPNNRFLAERTGGTYSTLKVQPAELEDSGVYFCASSQDWSYQETQYFGPGTRLLVL.

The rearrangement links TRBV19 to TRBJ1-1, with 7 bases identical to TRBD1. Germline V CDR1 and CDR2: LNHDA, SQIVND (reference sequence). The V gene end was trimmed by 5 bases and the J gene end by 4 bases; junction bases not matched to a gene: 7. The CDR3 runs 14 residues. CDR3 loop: CASSAFSGGTEAFF. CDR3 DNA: TGTGCCAGTAGTGCCTTCTCAGGGGGCACTGAAGCTTTCTTT.

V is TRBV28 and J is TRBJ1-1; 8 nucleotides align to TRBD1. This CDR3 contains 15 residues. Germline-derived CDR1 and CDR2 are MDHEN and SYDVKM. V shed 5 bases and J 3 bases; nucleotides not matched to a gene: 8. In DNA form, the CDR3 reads TGTGCCAGCAGTCTACGGACAGGGCGGGACACTGAAGCTTTCTTT. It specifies CASSLRTGRDTEAFF.

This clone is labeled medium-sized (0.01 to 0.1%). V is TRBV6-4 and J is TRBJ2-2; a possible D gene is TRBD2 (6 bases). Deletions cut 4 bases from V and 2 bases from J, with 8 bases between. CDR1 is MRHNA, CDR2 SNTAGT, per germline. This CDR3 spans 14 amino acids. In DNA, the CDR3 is TGTGCCAGCAGTGCCGGGACTAACACCGGGGAGCTGTTTTTT. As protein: CASSAGTNTGELFF.

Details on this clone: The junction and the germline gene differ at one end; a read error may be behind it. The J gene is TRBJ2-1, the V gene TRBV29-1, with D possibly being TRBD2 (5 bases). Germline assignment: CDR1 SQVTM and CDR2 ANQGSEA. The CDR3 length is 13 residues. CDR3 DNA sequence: TGCAGCGTGGAAGACTACGCATACAATGAGCAGTTCTTC. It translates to CSVEDYAYNEQFF.